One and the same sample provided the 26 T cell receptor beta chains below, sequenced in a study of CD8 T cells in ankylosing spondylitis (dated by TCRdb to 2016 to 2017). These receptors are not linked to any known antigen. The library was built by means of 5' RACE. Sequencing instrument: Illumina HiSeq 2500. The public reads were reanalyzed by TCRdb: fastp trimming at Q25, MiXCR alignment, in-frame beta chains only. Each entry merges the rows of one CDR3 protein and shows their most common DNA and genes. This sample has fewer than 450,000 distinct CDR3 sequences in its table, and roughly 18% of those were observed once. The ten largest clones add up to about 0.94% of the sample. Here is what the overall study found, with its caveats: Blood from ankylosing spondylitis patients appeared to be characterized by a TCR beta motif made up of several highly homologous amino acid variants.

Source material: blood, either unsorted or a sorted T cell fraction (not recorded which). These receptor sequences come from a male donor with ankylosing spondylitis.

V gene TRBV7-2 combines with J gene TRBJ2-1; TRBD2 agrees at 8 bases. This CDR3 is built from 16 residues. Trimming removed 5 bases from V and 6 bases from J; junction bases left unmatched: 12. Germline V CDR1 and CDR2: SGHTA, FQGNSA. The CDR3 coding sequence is TGTGCCAGCAGCCCCGCCGGGACTAGGCTTATCAATGAGCAGTTCTTC. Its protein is CASSPAGTRLINEQFF.

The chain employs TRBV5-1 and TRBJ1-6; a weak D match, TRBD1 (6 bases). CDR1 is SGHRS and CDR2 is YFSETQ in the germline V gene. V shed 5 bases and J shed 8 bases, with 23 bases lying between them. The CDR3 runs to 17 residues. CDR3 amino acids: CASSAGETGRRHSPLHF. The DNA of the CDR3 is TGCGCCAGCAGTGCGGGGGAAACAGGGAGGCGTCATTCACCCCTCCACTTT.

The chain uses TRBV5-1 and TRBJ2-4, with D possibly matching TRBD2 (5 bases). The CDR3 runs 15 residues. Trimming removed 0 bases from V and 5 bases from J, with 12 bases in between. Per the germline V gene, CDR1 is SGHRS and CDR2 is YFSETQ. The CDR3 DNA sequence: TGCGCCAGCAGCTTGGACGGGGTCCCCGAAAACATTCAGTACTTC. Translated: CASSLDGVPENIQYF.

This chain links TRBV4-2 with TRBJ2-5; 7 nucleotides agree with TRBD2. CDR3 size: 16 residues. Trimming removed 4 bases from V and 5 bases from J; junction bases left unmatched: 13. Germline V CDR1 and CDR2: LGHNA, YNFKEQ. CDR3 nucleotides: TGTGCCAGCAGCCGCCGACTAGCTCGAGACCGGGAGACCCAGTACTTC. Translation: CASSRRLARDRETQYF.

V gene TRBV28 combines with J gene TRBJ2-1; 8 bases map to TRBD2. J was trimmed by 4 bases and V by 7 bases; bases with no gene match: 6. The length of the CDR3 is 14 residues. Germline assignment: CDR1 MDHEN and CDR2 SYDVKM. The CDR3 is CASTSAGGYNEQFF. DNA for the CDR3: TGTGCCAGCACGTCTGCGGGGGGTTACAATGAGCAGTTCTTC.

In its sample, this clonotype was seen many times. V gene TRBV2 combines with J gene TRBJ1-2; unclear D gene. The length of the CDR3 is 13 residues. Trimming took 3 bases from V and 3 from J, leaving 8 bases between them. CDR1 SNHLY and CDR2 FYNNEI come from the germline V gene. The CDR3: CASSDGEDYGYTF. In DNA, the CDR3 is TGTGCCAGCAGTGATGGGGAGGACTATGGCTACACCTTC.

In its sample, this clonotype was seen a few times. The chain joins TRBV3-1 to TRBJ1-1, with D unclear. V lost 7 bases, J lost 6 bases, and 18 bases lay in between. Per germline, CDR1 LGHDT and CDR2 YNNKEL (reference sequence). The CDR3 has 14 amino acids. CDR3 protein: CASTRSFFGSEAFF. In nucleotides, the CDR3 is TGTGCCAGCACGCGCAGTTTTTTTGGTTCTGAAGCTTTCTTT.

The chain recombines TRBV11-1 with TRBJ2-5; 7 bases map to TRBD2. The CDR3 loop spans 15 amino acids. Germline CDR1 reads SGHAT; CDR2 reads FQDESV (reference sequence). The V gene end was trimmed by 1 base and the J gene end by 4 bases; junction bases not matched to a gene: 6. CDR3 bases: TGTGCCAGCAGCTTAGGCGGGAGCTCGCGAGAGACCCAGTACTTC. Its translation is CASSLGGSSRETQYF.

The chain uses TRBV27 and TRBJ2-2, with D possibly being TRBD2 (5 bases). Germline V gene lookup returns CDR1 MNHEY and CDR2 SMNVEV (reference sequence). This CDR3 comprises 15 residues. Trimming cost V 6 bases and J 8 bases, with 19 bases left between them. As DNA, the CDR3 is TGTGCCAGCAGCCCCCCTAGGGCTAGCCTGGGGGAGCTGTTTTTT. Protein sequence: CASSPPRASLGELFF.

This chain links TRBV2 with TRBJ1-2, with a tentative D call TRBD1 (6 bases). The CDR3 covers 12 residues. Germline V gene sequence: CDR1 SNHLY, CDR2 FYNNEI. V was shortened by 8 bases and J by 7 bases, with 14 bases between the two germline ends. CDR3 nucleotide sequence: TGTGCCAGCGGAGGGGGGGGCAGTGGCTACACCTTC. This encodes CASGGGGSGYTF. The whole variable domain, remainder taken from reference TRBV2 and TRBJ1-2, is EPEVTQTPSHQVTQMGQEVILRCVPISNHLYFYWYRQILGQKVEFLVSFYNNEISEKSEIFDDQFSVERPDGSNFTLKIRSTKLEDSAMYFCASGGGGSGYTFGSGTRLTVV.

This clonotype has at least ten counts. CDR3 DNA sequence: TGTGCCAGCTGCGGCAGGAGGGCAGATACGCAGTATTTT. Its translation is CASCGRRADTQYF. The chain combines TRBV7-2 with TRBJ2-3; tentatively, D is TRBD2 (6 bases). CDR3 length equals 13 residues. Germline CDR1 SGHTA, CDR2 FQGNSA. Trimming stripped 8 bases from V and 4 bases from J, with 13 bases between.

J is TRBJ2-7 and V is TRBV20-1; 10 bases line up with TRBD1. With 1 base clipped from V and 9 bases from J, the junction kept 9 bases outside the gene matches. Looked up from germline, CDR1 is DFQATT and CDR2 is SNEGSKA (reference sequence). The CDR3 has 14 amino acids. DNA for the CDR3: TGCAGTGCTAGAGGCCCGGGACAGGGGTCATTGCAGTACTTC. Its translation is CSARGPGQGSLQYF.

CDR3 protein: CASSQGLEASGKQFF. The CDR3 DNA sequence: TGTGCCAGCAGCCAAGGTTTAGAGGCTAGCGGGAAACAGTTCTTC. V gene TRBV3-1 combines with J gene TRBJ2-1, with 9 nucleotides matching TRBD2. The CDR3 has 15 residues. V lost 1 base to trimming and J lost 13 bases; unmatched junction nucleotides: 11. Germline CDR1 is LGHDT and CDR2 is YNNKEL (reference sequence).

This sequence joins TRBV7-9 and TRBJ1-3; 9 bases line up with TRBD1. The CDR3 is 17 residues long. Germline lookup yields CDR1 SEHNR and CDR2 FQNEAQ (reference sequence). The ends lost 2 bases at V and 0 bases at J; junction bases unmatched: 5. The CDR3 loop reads CASSLPWDRDSGNTIYF. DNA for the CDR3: TGTGCCAGCAGCTTACCATGGGACAGGGACTCTGGAAACACCATATATTTT.

CDR3: CSASRTTTGELFF. The CDR3 region has the DNA TGCAGTGCTAGTAGGACGACCACCGGGGAGCTGTTTTTT. The genes are TRBV20-1 and TRBJ2-2, with D uncertain. V dropped 3 bases and J dropped 4 bases, with 9 bases sitting between them. The CDR3 loop spans 13 amino acids. The germline V gene encodes CDR1 DFQATT and CDR2 SNEGSKA (reference sequence).

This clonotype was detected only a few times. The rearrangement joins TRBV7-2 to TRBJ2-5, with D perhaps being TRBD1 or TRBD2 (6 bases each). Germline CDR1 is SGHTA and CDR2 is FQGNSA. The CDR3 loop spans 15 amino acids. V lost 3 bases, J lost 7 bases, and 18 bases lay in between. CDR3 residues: CASSLWDTHGGTQYF. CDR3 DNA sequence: TGTGCCAGCAGCTTGTGGGACACCCACGGGGGGACCCAGTACTTC.

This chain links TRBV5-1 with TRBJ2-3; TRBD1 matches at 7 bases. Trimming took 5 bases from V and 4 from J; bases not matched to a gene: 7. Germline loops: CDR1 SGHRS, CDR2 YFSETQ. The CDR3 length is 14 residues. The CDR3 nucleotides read TGCGCCAGCAGGGTCACAGGGGACGCAGATACGCAGTATTTT. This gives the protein CASRVTGDADTQYF.

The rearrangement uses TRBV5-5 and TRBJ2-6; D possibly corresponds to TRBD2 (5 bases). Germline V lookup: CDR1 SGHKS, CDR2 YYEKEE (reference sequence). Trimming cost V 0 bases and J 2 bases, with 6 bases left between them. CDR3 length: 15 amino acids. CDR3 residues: CASSLAGAGANVLTF. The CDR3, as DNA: TGTGCCAGCAGCTTGGCCGGGGCTGGGGCCAACGTCCTGACTTTC.

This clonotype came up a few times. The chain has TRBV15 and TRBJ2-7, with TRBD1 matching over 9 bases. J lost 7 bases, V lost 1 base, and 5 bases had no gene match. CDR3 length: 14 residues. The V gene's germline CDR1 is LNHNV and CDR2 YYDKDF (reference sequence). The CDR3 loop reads CATSRGDRVDEQYF. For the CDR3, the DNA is TGTGCCACCAGCAGAGGGGACAGGGTTGATGAGCAGTACTTC.

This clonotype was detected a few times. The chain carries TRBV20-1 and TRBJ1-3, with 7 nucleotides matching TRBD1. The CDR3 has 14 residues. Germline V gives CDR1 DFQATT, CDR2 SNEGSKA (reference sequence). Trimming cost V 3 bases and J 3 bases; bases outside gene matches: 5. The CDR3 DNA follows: TGCAGTGCTAGTAAGGGGGCGGGTGGAAACACCATATATTTT. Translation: CSASKGAGGNTIYF.

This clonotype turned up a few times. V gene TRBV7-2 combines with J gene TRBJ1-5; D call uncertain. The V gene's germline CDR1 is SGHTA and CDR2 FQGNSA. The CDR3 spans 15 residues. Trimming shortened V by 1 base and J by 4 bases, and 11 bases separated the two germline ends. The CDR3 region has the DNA TGTGCCAGCAGCTTAGTCAAAATAGGGAATCAGCCCCAGCATTTT. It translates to CASSLVKIGNQPQHF.

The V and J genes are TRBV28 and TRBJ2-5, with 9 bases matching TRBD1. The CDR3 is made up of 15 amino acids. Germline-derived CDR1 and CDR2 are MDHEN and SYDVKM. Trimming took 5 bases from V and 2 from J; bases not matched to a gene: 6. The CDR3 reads CASSGTGRKQETQYF. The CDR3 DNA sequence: TGTGCCAGCAGTGGGACAGGGCGAAAACAAGAGACCCAGTACTTC.

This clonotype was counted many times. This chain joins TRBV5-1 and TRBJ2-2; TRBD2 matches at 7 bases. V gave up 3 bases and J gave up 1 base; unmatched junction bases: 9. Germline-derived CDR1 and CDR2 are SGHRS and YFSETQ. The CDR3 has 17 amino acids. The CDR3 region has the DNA TGCGCCAGCAGCTGGAAGGGAGCGGGGTTGAACACCGGGGAGCTGTTTTTT. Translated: CASSWKGAGLNTGELFF.

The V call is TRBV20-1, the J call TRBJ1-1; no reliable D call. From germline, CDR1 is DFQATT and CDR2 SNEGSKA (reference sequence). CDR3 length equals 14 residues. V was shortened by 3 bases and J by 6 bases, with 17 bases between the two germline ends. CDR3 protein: CSARLQRSGSEAFF. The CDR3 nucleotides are TGCAGTGCTAGGTTACAGCGATCGGGTTCTGAAGCTTTCTTT.

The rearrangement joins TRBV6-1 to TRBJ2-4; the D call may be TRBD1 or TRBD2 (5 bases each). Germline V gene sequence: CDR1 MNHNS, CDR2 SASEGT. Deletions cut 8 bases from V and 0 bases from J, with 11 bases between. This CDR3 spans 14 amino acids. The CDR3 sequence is CASSPGLAKNIQYF. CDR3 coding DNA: TGTGCCAGCTCACCGGGGCTAGCCAAAAACATTCAGTACTTC.

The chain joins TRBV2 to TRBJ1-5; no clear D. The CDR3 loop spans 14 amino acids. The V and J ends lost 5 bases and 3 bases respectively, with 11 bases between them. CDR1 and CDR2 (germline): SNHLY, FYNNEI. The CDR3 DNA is TGTGCCAGCAGTCTTCTGGGGTTCAATCAGCCCCAGCATTTT. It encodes CASSLLGFNQPQHF.